The next 22 T cell receptor beta chains were all read from a single sample in a study of early T cells in non-severe SARS-CoV-2 infection. MiXCR was run by TCRdb on the 5' RACE reads, yielding one entry per CDR3 protein. The sample includes more than 50,000 distinct CDR3 sequences, over 8% seen only once; the top ten take 4% to 4.5%. The sequenced sample was whole blood. These receptors were obtained from an adult who was a healthcare worker with PCR-confirmed SARS-CoV-2 infection or an uninfected control (not recorded which).

This clonotype occurred a few times. The chain recombines TRBV2 with TRBJ1-3; D gene uncertain. CDR1 is SNHLY, CDR2 FYNNEI, per germline. The length of the CDR3 is 13 residues. Trimming took 8 bases from V and 0 from J, leaving 8 bases between them. The CDR3 here is CASSLYSGNTIYF. Here the CDR3 DNA reads TGTGCCAGCTCCCTGTACTCTGGAAACACCATATATTTT.

At least ten counts were recorded for this clonotype. The genes are TRBV11-2 and TRBJ1-5; D remains unclear. Germline lookup yields CDR1 SGHAT and CDR2 FQNNGV. The CDR3 is made up of 16 amino acids. With 0 bases removed from V and 7 bases from J, the gap between germline ends came to 16 bases. The CDR3: CASSLDFLSGGQPQHF. The CDR3 bases are TGTGCCAGCAGCTTAGATTTCCTCAGCGGTGGCCAGCCCCAGCATTTT.

Points on this clonotype: The junction shows a germline mismatch at one end, possibly a read error. The chain carries TRBV12-3 or TRBV12-4 and TRBJ2-3; TRBD1 matches 7 bases. The CDR3 runs 12 residues. CDR3 sequence reads: CASSFDRDGRDF. DNA of the CDR3: TGTGCCAGCAGTTTCGACAGGGATGGCCGGGATTTT.

This clonotype was picked up many times. The chain is built from TRBV7-2 and TRBJ2-1, with D tentatively TRBD2 (5 bases). The CDR3 consists of 14 residues. Looked up from germline, CDR1 is SGHTA and CDR2 is FQGNSA. V dropped 1 base and J dropped 6 bases, with 10 bases sitting between them. The CDR3 bases are TGTGCCAGCAGCTTAGGTCTAGCTTTCAATGAGCAGTTCTTC. Protein product: CASSLGLAFNEQFF.

This clonotype came up many times. The chain couples TRBV5-1 to TRBJ2-7; TRBD1 agrees at 9 bases. This CDR3 comprises 16 residues. Germline V gene data show CDR1 as SGHRS and CDR2 as YFSETQ. Trimming took 2 bases from V and 2 from J; bases not matched to a gene: 8. This chain's CDR3 is CASSFYPGQGAYEQYF. The DNA for the CDR3 is TGCGCCAGCAGCTTCTACCCGGGACAGGGAGCCTACGAGCAGTACTTC.

The sample holds many counts of this clonotype. The chain combines TRBV11-2 with TRBJ2-1, with 10 bases lining up with TRBD2. Trimming cost V 5 bases and J 7 bases; bases outside gene matches: 8. The CDR3 contains 15 residues. Per germline, CDR1 SGHAT and CDR2 FQNNGV. The CDR3 reads CASSALAGVLNEQFF. The CDR3 DNA reads as TGTGCCAGCAGCGCCCTAGCGGGGGTATTGAATGAGCAGTTCTTC.

This clonotype appeared a few times. The V and J genes are TRBV18 and TRBJ1-3, with D perhaps TRBD1 (5 bases). Germline-derived CDR1 and CDR2 are KGHSH and LQKENI. Trimming cost V 3 bases and J 0 bases, with 12 bases left between them. The CDR3 is 16 amino acids. Here the CDR3 DNA reads TGTGCCAGCTCACCGGGGCAGGCGTACTCTGGAAACACCATATATTTT. Encoded protein: CASSPGQAYSGNTIYF. The complete variable domain, with remaining parts taken from reference TRBV18 and TRBJ1-3, reads NAGVMQNPRHLVRRRGQEARLRCSPMKGHSHVYWYRQLPEEGLKFMVYLQKENIIDESGMPKERFSAEFPKEGPSILRIQQVVRGDSAAYFCASSPGQAYSGNTIYFGEGSWLTVV.

This clonotype was recorded many times. The chain combines TRBV10-1 with TRBJ2-4, with a tentative D call TRBD1 (6 bases). V lost 6 bases, J lost 9 bases, and 15 bases lay in between. The CDR3 has 13 amino acids. The germline CDR1 and CDR2 sequences are WNHNN and SYGVQD (reference sequence). Here the CDR3 reads CASSRGQGSIQYF. In DNA form, the CDR3 reads TGCGCCAGCAGCCGCGGGCAGGGGAGCATTCAGTACTTC.

The J gene is TRBJ1-2, the V gene TRBV18; 8 bases match TRBD1. CDR1 is KGHSH, CDR2 LQKENI, per germline. With 5 bases clipped from V and 7 bases from J, the junction kept 9 bases outside the gene matches. CDR3 length: 14 amino acids. The CDR3 nucleotides read TGTGCCAGCTCAAGGGGACAGGATGTTCGTGGCTACACCTTC. Translated, it gives CASSRGQDVRGYTF.

This clonotype has ten or more counts. The chain combines TRBV5-8 with TRBJ2-7, with D possibly being TRBD1 (6 bases). The CDR3 consists of 13 residues. Germline CDR1 is SGHTS and CDR2 is YDEGEE. Trimming cost V 6 bases and J 1 base, with 11 bases left between them. The CDR3 protein is CASTQGRSYEQYF. The CDR3 nucleotides read TGTGCCAGCACACAGGGAAGATCCTACGAGCAGTACTTC.

This clonotype occurred many times. The chain has TRBV6-1 and TRBJ1-1, with TRBD1 identical over 7 bases. Germline V lookup: CDR1 MNHNS, CDR2 SASEGT. This CDR3 has 15 residues. After removal of 2 bases from V and 3 bases from J, the junction contained 6 bases not matched to a gene. The CDR3 nucleotides are TGTGCCAGCAGTGAATTTGGGACAGCGCACACTGAAGCTTTCTTT. Its protein product is CASSEFGTAHTEAFF.

The chain combines TRBV5-1 with TRBJ2-1, with 8 bases fitting TRBD2. The V gene's germline CDR1 is SGHRS and CDR2 YFSETQ. Germline trimming cut 1 base from V and 6 bases from J; bases unmatched to any gene: 6. The CDR3 is 15 amino acids. CDR3 loop: CASSLRPSGSNEQFF. The CDR3 coding sequence is TGCGCCAGCAGCTTGAGGCCTAGCGGGTCCAATGAGCAGTTCTTC.

This clonotype was seen many times. CDR3 amino acids: CAIKEQGNTEAFF. CDR3 coding DNA: TGTGCCATCAAAGAACAGGGAAACACTGAAGCTTTCTTT. The gene calls are TRBV10-3 and TRBJ1-1, with a tentative D call TRBD1 (6 bases). Germline V lookup: CDR1 ENHRY, CDR2 SYGVKD. The germline V and J ends were trimmed by 7 bases and 2 bases, with 11 bases remaining between them. The CDR3 sequence is 13 residues long.

This clonotype came up many times. The rearrangement joins TRBV30 to TRBJ2-2; 10 bases line up with TRBD2. This CDR3 is 18 amino acids long. CDR1 is GTSNPN and CDR2 is SVGIG in the germline V gene (reference sequence). V shed 0 bases and J 4 bases; nucleotides not matched to a gene: 11. The CDR3 loop is CAWSVSGRGLAATGELFF. In DNA form, the CDR3 reads TGTGCCTGGAGTGTATCAGGGCGAGGACTAGCGGCCACCGGGGAGCTGTTTTTT.

This clonotype was seen more than once but under ten times. The rearrangement links TRBV7-2 to TRBJ1-6, with D unresolved. There are 14 residues in the CDR3. The V and J ends lost 5 bases and 4 bases respectively, with 9 bases between them. In germline, CDR1 is SGHTA, CDR2 FQGNSA. The CDR3 sequence is CASSQDGYNSPLHF. The CDR3 coding sequence is TGTGCCAGCAGCCAGGACGGTTATAATTCACCCCTCCACTTT.

This clonotype was found many times. CDR3 residues: CASSPDRRGGGKLFF. The CDR3 DNA is TGTGCCAGCTCACCCGATCGCAGGGGAGGAGGAAAACTGTTTTTT. The chain employs TRBV18 and TRBJ1-4, with D possibly being TRBD1 (6 bases). The CDR3 runs 15 residues. Germline V gene sequence: CDR1 KGHSH, CDR2 LQKENI. V dropped 3 bases and J dropped 10 bases, with 18 bases sitting between them.

At least ten counts were recorded for this clonotype. This rearrangement joins TRBV6-1 to TRBJ1-1, with TRBD1 as a possible D gene (6 bases). Germline V lookup: CDR1 MNHNS, CDR2 SASEGT. The V gene lost 6 bases and the J gene lost 8 bases, with 16 bases spanning the gap. The CDR3 runs to 13 residues. Here the CDR3 reads CASSPFRGREAFF. In DNA form, the CDR3 reads TGTGCCAGCAGCCCGTTTAGGGGGAGGGAAGCTTTCTTT.

This clonotype was recorded many times. This chain links TRBV7-8 with TRBJ1-2; the match to TRBD1 covers 12 bases. The ends lost 5 bases at V and 8 bases at J; junction bases unmatched: 12. This CDR3 spans 16 amino acids. The germline V gene has CDR1 SGHVS and CDR2 FQNEAQ. The CDR3 reads CASSRLPGQGARGYTF. The CDR3 coding sequence is TGTGCCAGCAGCCGCCTACCGGGACAGGGGGCGCGAGGCTACACCTTC.

This clonotype has ten or more counts. The chain has TRBV30 and TRBJ1-1; a possible D gene is TRBD1 (5 bases). This CDR3 region has 12 residues. Germline lookup yields CDR1 GTSNPN and CDR2 SVGIG (reference sequence). The V and J ends lost 4 bases and 1 base respectively, with 7 bases between them. The CDR3 region is CAWNRQNTEAFF. The CDR3 DNA follows: TGTGCCTGGAACAGGCAGAACACTGAAGCTTTCTTT. Full variable domain (remainder filled in from reference TRBV30 and TRBJ1-1): SQTIHQWPATLVQPVGSPLSLECTVEGTSNPNLYWYRQAAGRGLQLLFYSVGIGQISSEVPQNLSASRPQDRQFILSSKKLLLSDSGFYLCAWNRQNTEAFFGQGTRLTVV.

This clonotype was detected many times. V gene TRBV29-1 combines with J gene TRBJ1-2; D perhaps matches TRBD1 (6 bases). Germline V gives CDR1 SQVTM, CDR2 ANQGSEA. V was clipped by 3 bases and J by 7 bases, with 15 bases between them. This CDR3 contains 13 residues. The CDR3 nucleotides are TGCAGCGTTGATTTGGACAGCAGGCCTGGCTACACCTTC. Protein product: CSVDLDSRPGYTF.

Worth noting for this clonotype: A much larger clone differs from this one at a single base, so this may be a read error. This chain uses TRBV7-9 with TRBJ2-4, with D perhaps being TRBD1 or TRBD2 (5 bases each). CDR1 SEHNR and CDR2 FQNEAQ come from the germline V gene (reference sequence). CDR3 length: 14 amino acids. CDR3 in DNA: TGTGTCAGCAGCAGAGGGGACGCCAAAAACATTCAGTACTTC. It is translated as CVSSRGDAKNIQYF.

Many counts were recorded for this clonotype. The gene calls are TRBV2 and TRBJ2-7; possibly TRBD2 for D (6 bases). CDR1 SNHLY and CDR2 FYNNEI come from the germline V gene. Trimming shortened V by 8 bases and J by 9 bases, and 11 bases separated the two germline ends. The CDR3 spans 10 residues. The CDR3 DNA sequence: TGTGCCAGCGGCGGGGAGAGGCAGTACTTC. Its protein is CASGGERQYF. Supplemented by reference TRBV2 and TRBJ2-7, the full variable domain reads EPEVTQTPSHQVTQMGQEVILRCVPISNHLYFYWYRQILGQKVEFLVSFYNNEISEKSEIFDDQFSVERPDGSNFTLKIRSTKLEDSAMYFCASGGERQYFGPGTRLTVT.